This is a list of T cell receptor beta chains from one sample in a study of cytomegalovirus exposure and HLA in healthy donors. Clones were sequenced by immunoSEQ multiplex PCR, and TCRdb holds only the in-frame ones, with some missing. The table shows 90,000 to 120,000 clones, with approximately 80% occurring only once. The specimen sequenced was PBMCs. The receptors come from a male donor in good health and CMV-seronegative. The CDR3 runs from the conserved cysteine through the conserved F or W. The order of the fields is D gene, J gene, V gene, clone size, CDR3 protein, CDR3 DNA. A D gene is named only where the DNA matches it firmly. For some rows the clone size is stated as once, few or many, or as a class when expanded; others skip it.

D: TRBD2; J: TRBJ2-7; V: TRBV28; size: -; CDR3: CASSFVAGGTYEQYF; DNA: TGTGCCAGCAGTTTTGTAGCGGGAGGCACCTACGAGCAGTACTTC
D: TRBD1; J: TRBJ2-7; V: TRBV6-1; size: -; CDR3: CASSKMGQYYEQYF; DNA: TGTGCCAGCAGCAAAATGGGACAGTACTACGAGCAGTACTTC
D: -; J: TRBJ2-2; V: TRBV28; size: -; CDR3: CASNPSLSAGELFF; DNA: TGTGCCAGCAACCCATCATTGAGCGCCGGGGAGCTGTTTTTT
D: TRBD1; J: TRBJ1-2; V: TRBV25-1; size: -; CDR3: CASSDTGVGYTF; DNA: TGTGCCAGCAGTGATACAGGGGTCGGCTACACCTTC
D: TRBD2; J: TRBJ2-1; V: TRBV5-6; size: -; CDR3: CASTFGLAGDNEQFF; DNA: TGTGCCAGCACCTTCGGACTAGCGGGAGACAATGAGCAGTTCTTC
D: -; J: TRBJ1-5; V: TRBV19; size: -; CDR3: CASSRGVQPQHF; DNA: TGTGCCAGTAGCCGGGGGGTTCAGCCCCAGCATTTT
D: -; J: TRBJ1-1; V: TRBV7-9; size: -; CDR3: CASSWTENTEAFF; DNA: TGTGCCAGCAGCTGGACAGAGAACACTGAAGCTTTCTTT
D: TRBD2; J: TRBJ2-7; V: TRBV6-5; size: -; CDR3: CASSPTSRNYEQYF; DNA: TGTGCCAGCAGCCCGACTAGCAGAAACTACGAGCAGTACTTC
D: TRBD2; J: TRBJ2-5; V: TRBV5-6; size: -; CDR3: CASSFSSGRRQETQYF; DNA: TGTGCCAGCAGCTTCTCTAGCGGGAGGCGTCAAGAGACCCAGTACTTC
D: -; J: TRBJ2-7; V: TRBV2; size: once; CDR3: CANTDRFSGGGDEQYF; DNA: TGTGCCAACACGGACAGGTTCTCGGGTGGCGGGGACGAGCAGTACTTC
D: TRBD2; J: TRBJ2-7; V: TRBV28; size: -; CDR3: CASSSSSGGRVYEQYF; DNA: TGTGCCAGCAGTTCTTCTAGTGGCGGGAGAGTCTACGAGCAGTACTTC
D: -; J: TRBJ2-3; V: TRBV6-5; size: -; CDR3: CASSSRAGGSTQYF; DNA: TGTGCCAGCAGTAGTCGAGCGGGTGGGTCTACGCAGTATTTT
D: -; J: TRBJ1-1; V: TRBV29-1; size: -; CDR3: CSVVVTEAFF; DNA: TGCAGCGTTGTAGTAACTGAAGCTTTCTTT
D: -; J: TRBJ2-3; V: TRBV7-9; size: -; CDR3: CASSFSSSEYTQYF; DNA: TGTGCCAGCAGCTTTAGCTCCTCTGAGTATACGCAGTATTTT
D: TRBD1; J: TRBJ2-6; V: TRBV10-3; size: -; CDR3: CAIRRETGSLLSNVLTF; DNA: TGTGCCATCAGACGAGAGACAGGGTCCCTCTTGTCCAACGTCCTGACTTTC
D: TRBD1; J: TRBJ2-5; V: TRBV6-1; size: -; CDR3: CASSRWQQGSETQYF; DNA: TGTGCCAGCAGTCGTTGGCAACAGGGGAGCGAGACCCAGTACTTC
D: -; J: TRBJ2-2; V: TRBV30; size: -; CDR3: CAWSFIRSGELFF; DNA: TGTGCCTGGAGCTTTATAAGGAGCGGGGAGCTGTTTTTT
D: -; J: TRBJ2-5; V: TRBV27; size: once; CDR3: CASSLLRQNSEETQYF; DNA: TGTGCCAGCAGTTTATTACGGCAAAACTCGGAGGAGACCCAGTACTTC
D: -; J: TRBJ1-1; V: TRBV7-9; size: -; CDR3: CASSSMNTEAFF; DNA: TGTGCCAGCAGCTCAATGAACACTGAAGCTTTCTTT
D: -; J: TRBJ1-1; V: TRBV27; size: once; CDR3: CASSLGLFTEAFF; DNA: TGTGCCAGCAGTTTAGGGCTATTCACTGAAGCTTTCTTT
D: TRBD2; J: TRBJ2-1; V: TRBV27; size: -; CDR3: CASRLPGLAGNEQFF; DNA: TGTGCCAGCAGACTACCGGGACTAGCGGGAAATGAGCAGTTCTTC
D: -; J: TRBJ1-5; V: TRBV10-3; size: -; CDR3: CAISETDQPQHF; DNA: TGTGCCATCAGTGAAACGGATCAGCCCCAGCATTTT
D: TRBD2; J: TRBJ2-1; V: TRBV7-9; size: -; CDR3: CASSLFIYLAGVNNEQFF; DNA: TGTGCCAGCAGCTTATTTATATATCTAGCGGGAGTTAACAATGAGCAGTTCTTC
D: -; J: TRBJ2-7; V: TRBV27; size: few; CDR3: CASTEPQGGCPYEQYF; DNA: TGTGCCAGCACCGAACCCCAGGGCGGCTGCCCCTACGAGCAGTACTTC
D: -; J: TRBJ2-5; V: TRBV7-9; size: -; CDR3: CASSPERVSETQYF; DNA: TGTGCCAGCAGCCCAGAGAGGGTGTCAGAGACCCAGTACTTC
D: -; J: TRBJ2-7; V: TRBV12-5; size: -; CDR3: CASGFGAYSYEQYF; DNA: TGTGCTAGTGGTTTTGGGGCCTATTCCTACGAGCAGTACTTC
D: -; J: TRBJ2-2; V: TRBV27; size: -; CDR3: CASRWTDTGELFF; DNA: TGTGCCAGCAGGTGGACAGACACCGGGGAGCTGTTTTTT